This TCR beta chain came from a study of identifying expanded T cells in peripheral blood. Study-wide points: Around 1.2 clones differed between technical replicates, versus approximately 16 and 19 over time.

CDR1 and CDR2 from the germline V gene are SGHTA and FQGTGA. Trimming took 5 bases from V and 1 from J; bases not matched to a gene: 5. The CDR3 runs 16 residues. Sequenced by immunoSEQ multiplex PCR; TCRdb stores in-frame clones only, minus some. Of around 100,000 clones detected, around nine tenths appear once; the ten largest clones hold just over 5.5%. As to this clone: The antigen remains unidentified.

The V call is TRBV7-3, the J call TRBJ1-6; TRBD1 matches at 7 bases. Sample: blood. The sequence was collected from a person aged 18 to 69 in good health. DNA for the CDR3: TGTGCCAGCAGCGCAGGGGGTAGTTCCTATAATTCACCCCTCCACTTT. Translating gives CASSAGGSSYNSPLHF.